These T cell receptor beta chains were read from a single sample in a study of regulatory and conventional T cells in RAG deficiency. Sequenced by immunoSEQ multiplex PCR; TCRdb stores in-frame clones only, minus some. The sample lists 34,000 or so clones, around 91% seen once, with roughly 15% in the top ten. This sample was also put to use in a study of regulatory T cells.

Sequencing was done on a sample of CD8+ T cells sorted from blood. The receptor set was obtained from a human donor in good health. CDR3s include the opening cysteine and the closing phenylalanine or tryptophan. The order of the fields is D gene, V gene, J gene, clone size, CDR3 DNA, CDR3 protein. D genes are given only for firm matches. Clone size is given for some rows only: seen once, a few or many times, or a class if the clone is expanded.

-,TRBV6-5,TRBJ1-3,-,TGTGCCAGCAGTTTCCGACAAGGGAACACCATATATTTT,CASSFRQGNTIYF
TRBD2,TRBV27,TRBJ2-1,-,TGTGCCAGCAGTTTATCCTCGGGGGGGCCCCACAATGAGCAGTTCTTC,CASSLSSGGPHNEQFF
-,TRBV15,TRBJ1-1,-,TGTGCCACCAGCAGGGCAGGGTTCGGGACTGAAGCTTTCTTT,CATSRAGFGTEAFF
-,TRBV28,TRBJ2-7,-,TGTGCCAGCAGTCCCCGGGGCCCCTACGAGCAGTACTTC,CASSPRGPYEQYF
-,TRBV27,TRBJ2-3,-,TGTGCCAGCAGTTTAGGACACCCAGTCCTATCAGATACGCAGTATTTT,CASSLGHPVLSDTQYF
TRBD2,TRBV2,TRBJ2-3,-,TGTGCCAGCAGTGGGAGGACTAGCGGATACACAGATACGCAGTATTTT,CASSGRTSGYTDTQYF
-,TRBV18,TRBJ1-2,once,TGTGCCAGCTCACCGGCGGGGGCGCGGGGCTACACCTTC,CASSPAGARGYTF
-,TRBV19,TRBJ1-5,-,TGTGCCAGTAGTGCGTGGACGGGGACTGATCAGCCCCAGCATTTT,CASSAWTGTDQPQHF
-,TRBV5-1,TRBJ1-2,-,TGCGCCAGCAGCTTGGAATCCTTCTATGGCTACACCTTC,CASSLESFYGYTF
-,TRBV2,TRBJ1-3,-,TGTGCCAGCAGTGCTCTGCGGGACTCTGGAAACACCATATATTTT,CASSALRDSGNTIYF
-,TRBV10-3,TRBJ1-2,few,TGTGCCATCAGTCCAACGACAGGCGTGGCAGACTATGGCTACACCTTC,CAISPTTGVADYGYTF
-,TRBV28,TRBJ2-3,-,TGTGCCAGCAGTTTATCCCCCCTAAGAGCAGATACGCAGTATTTT,CASSLSPLRADTQYF
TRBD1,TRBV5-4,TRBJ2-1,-,TGTGCCAACTCCGGGACAGGGGTGAATGAGCAGTTCTTC,CANSGTGVNEQFF
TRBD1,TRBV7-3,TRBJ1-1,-,TGTGCCAGCAGCCAAAGACAGGGCCAGGTCACTGAAGCTTTCTTT,CASSQRQGQVTEAFF
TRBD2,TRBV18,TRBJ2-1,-,TGTGCCAGCTCACCTAGCGGGAGGGTCGACAATGAGCAGTTCTTC,CASSPSGRVDNEQFF
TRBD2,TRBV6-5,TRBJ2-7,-,TGTGCCAGCAGGGGTAGCGGGGGCTCCTACGAGCAGTACTTC,CASRGSGGSYEQYF
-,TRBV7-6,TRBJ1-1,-,TGTGCCAGCAGCACAGGGAACACTGAAGCTTTCTTT,CASSTGNTEAFF
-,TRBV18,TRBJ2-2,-,TGTGCCAGCTCACCACAACTAGCCCTGAACACCGGGGAGCTGTTTTTT,CASSPQLALNTGELFF
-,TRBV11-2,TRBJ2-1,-,TGTGCCAGCAGCTACCGTGGGCTAGCGATGTTCTTC,CASSYRGLAMFF
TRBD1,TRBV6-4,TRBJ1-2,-,TGTGCCAGCAGTCCACTTATGGGACAGGGGCATGGCTACACCTTC,CASSPLMGQGHGYTF
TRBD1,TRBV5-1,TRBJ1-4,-,TGCGCCAGCAGCTTGGGGGACAGGGGGCAAAGGGAAAAACTGTTTTTT,CASSLGDRGQREKLFF
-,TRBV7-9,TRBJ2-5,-,TGTGCCAGCAGCTTAGAGGGGGTTGGCCGCACAAGGGGGGAGACCCAGTACTTC,CASSLEGVGRTRGETQYF
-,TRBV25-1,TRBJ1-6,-,TGTGCCAGCAGTCATCGGAGGGGTGAAAATAATTCACCCCTCCACTTT,CASSHRRGENNSPLHF
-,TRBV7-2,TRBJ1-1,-,TGTGCCAGCACTTGGTACACTGAAGCTTTCTTT,CASTWYTEAFF
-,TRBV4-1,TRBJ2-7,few,TGCGCCAGCAGCCAAGAGGGGCGGGAAGTGCAGTACTTC,CASSQEGREVQYF
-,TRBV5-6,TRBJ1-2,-,TGTGCCAGCAGCTTGTCAGAGGATGGCTACACCTTC,CASSLSEDGYTF
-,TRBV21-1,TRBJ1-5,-,TGTGCCAGCAGCTCCTTATATACAAGGCGTCAGCCCCAGCATTTT,CASSSLYTRRQPQHF
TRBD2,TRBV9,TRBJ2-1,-,TGTGCCAGCAGCGTTATCGGGGGGGATGAGCAGTTCTTC,CASSVIGGDEQFF
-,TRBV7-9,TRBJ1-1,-,TGTGCCAGCAGCTTGGGGCCGGGGAACACTGAAGCTTTCTTT,CASSLGPGNTEAFF
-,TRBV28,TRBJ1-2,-,TGTGCCAGCAGTCTACAGGGAACCTCCTATGGCTACACCTTC,CASSLQGTSYGYTF
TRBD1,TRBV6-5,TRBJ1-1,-,TGTGCCAGCAGCCCGGGACAGCACACTGAAGCTTTCTTT,CASSPGQHTEAFF
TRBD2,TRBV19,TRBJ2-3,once,TGTGCCAGTAGTATTTGGTGGGAGACTAGCGGGAGTTCTAACTCAGATACGCAGTATTTT,CASSIWWETSGSSNSDTQYF
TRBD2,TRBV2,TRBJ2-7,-,TGTGCCAGCATTCCGGGACTAGCGGGTTCAGGCTCCTACGAGCAGTACTTC,CASIPGLAGSGSYEQYF
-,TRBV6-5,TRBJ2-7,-,TGTGCCAGCAGTTACGCACAGGACGGGGGCTACGAGCAGTACTTC,CASSYAQDGGYEQYF
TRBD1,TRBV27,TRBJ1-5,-,TGTGCCAGCAGTTTATCGGCAGGGGGCTTGAATCAGCCCCAGCATTTT,CASSLSAGGLNQPQHF
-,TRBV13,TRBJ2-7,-,TGTGCCAGCAGCTTAACTAGCCCCTACGAGCAGTACTTC,CASSLTSPYEQYF
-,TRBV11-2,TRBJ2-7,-,TGTGCCAGCAGCAAAAGGCCTAACGAGCAGTACTTC,CASSKRPNEQYF
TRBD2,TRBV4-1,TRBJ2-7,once,TGCGCCAGCAGCCAAGAGCCATTAGCGGGAGTGGGCGAGCAGTACTTC,CASSQEPLAGVGEQYF
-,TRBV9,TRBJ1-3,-,TGTGCCAGCAGCGTAGGGGGGGCACCTGGAAACACCATATATTTT,CASSVGGAPGNTIYF
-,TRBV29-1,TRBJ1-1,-,TGCAGCGGAGATGGAGGGGGGGGCAACACTGAAGCTTTCTTT,CSGDGGGGNTEAFF
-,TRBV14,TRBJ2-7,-,TGTGCCAGCAGCCAAAAACTAATAATAGGCGAGCAGTACTTC,CASSQKLIIGEQYF
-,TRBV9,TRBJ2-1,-,TGTGCCAGCAGCGTAGGGGGGCGGGAGTTTGTGAATGAGCAGTTCTTC,CASSVGGREFVNEQFF
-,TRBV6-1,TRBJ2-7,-,TGTGCCAGCAGTGAAAGAATCCACTACGAGCAGTACTTC,CASSERIHYEQYF
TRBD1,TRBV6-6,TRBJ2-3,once,TGTGCCAGCAGTTTTGGCAGGGGGCGGTCAGATACGCAGTATTTT,CASSFGRGRSDTQYF
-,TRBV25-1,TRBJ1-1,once,TGTGCCAGCGGCTGGGAGAACACTGAAGCTTTCTTT,CASGWENTEAFF
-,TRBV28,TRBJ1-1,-,TGTGCTGTGAGGCAGGCAAGGAACACTGAAGCTTTCTTT,CAVRQARNTEAFF
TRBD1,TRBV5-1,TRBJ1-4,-,TGCGCCAGCAGCGGGGGGACAGGGGAGAAACTGTTTTTT,CASSGGTGEKLFF
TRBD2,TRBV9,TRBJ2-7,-,TGTGCCAGCAGTGAAAGCGGGAGGGGTTCCTACGAGCAGTACTTC,CASSESGRGSYEQYF
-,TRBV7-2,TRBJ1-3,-,TGTGCCAGCAGCTTGGTCGTTGGGGATCTGATATATTTT,CASSLVVGDLIYF
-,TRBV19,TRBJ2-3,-,TGTGCCAGTAGTCTGGGGGTTGGCACAGATACGCAGTATTTT,CASSLGVGTDTQYF